This entry concerns a single T cell receptor (beta chain). This sample stems from a study of identical twins. MiXCR, applied by TCRdb to the 5' RACE reads, yields one record per CDR3 protein. The sample shows approximately 210,000 distinct CDR3 sequences, 5.5% to 7.5% of them seen only once. The CDR3 has 14 residues. V was clipped by 5 bases and J by 4 bases; unmatched bases: 6. Germline CDR1 reads SGHDN; CDR2 reads FVKESK. In addition, the sample was reused for a study of T cells expressing NK-cell markers.

The rearrangement links TRBV14 to TRBJ2-3, with TRBD1 matching over 7 bases. Sequencing was done on a sample of CD8+ T cells sorted from blood. This clonotype was sampled from a woman younger than 30 in good health. The CDR3 nucleotides are TGTGCCAGCAGCGGGGAACAGGGGCCAGATACGCAGTATTTT. As protein: CASSGEQGPDTQYF. The whole variable domain, remainder taken from reference TRBV14 and TRBJ2-3, is EAGVTQFPSHSVIEKGQTVTLRCDPISGHDNLYWYRRVMGKEIKFLLHFVKESKQDESGMPNNRFLAERTGGTYSTLKVQPAELEDSGVYFCASSGEQGPDTQYFGPGTRLTVL.